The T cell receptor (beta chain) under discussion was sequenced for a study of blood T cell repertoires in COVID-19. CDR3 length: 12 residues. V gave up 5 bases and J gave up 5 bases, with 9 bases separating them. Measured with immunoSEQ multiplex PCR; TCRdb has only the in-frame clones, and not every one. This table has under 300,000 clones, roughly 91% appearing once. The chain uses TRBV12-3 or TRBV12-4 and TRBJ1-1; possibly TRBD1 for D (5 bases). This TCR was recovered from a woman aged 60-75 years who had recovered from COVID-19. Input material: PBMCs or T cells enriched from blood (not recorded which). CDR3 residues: CASSRGVTEAFF. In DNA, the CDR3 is TGTGCCAGCAGTCGGGGGGTTACTGAAGCTTTCTTT.